This TCR beta chain came from a study of blood T cell repertoires in COVID-19. About the research overall: There were acute and convalescent COVID-19 samples, and they came from the United States, Italy and Spain.

CDR3 length equals 13 residues. CDR1 and CDR2 from the germline V gene are SGHRS and YFSETQ. V lost 0 bases and J lost 6, with 9 bases in between. The assay was immunoSEQ multiplex PCR, and TCRdb's table has in-frame clones only and misses some. The sample consists of 57,000 or so clones, around 85% of them appearing once. The specimen was peripheral blood. The gene calls are TRBV5-1 and TRBJ2-5, with a tentative D call TRBD2 (5 bases). The TCR sequence derives from a man between 65 and 85 years old with acute or convalescent COVID-19. The CDR3 sequence: CASSLDGVKTQYF. The CDR3 DNA follows: TGCGCCAGCAGCTTGGACGGGGTTAAGACCCAGTACTTC.